Each of the 12 T cell receptor beta chains below was sequenced from the same sample in a study of cytomegalovirus exposure and HLA in healthy donors (dated 2017 in TCRdb). The library was produced with the immunoSEQ multiplex PCR assay. For the multiplex PCR, a mixture combining 60 forward primers for TCR Vbeta segments and 13 reverse primers for TCR Jbeta segments was used. TCRdb's version of the immuneACCESS table is confined to in-frame rearrangements and falls short of the full clone set. An unresolved V gene accounts for under half of the shortfall where checked; the remainder is of unknown origin. Across this sample there are about 210,000 clones, with 82% seen only once. Approximately 6.5% of the sample is taken by the ten largest. The sequenced sample was PBMCs. The source of these receptors is a middle-aged man in good health and CMV-seropositive.

The chain has TRBV7-9 and TRBJ2-1; D call uncertain. CDR1 SEHNR and CDR2 FQNEAQ come from the germline V gene (reference sequence). V was pared by 9 bases and J by 0 bases, with 12 bases between. The CDR3 totals 14 residues. CDR3 protein: CASPLSSSYNEQFF. The CDR3 DNA sequence: TGTGCCAGTCCCCTTAGTAGCTCCTACAATGAGCAGTTCTTC.

Comment on this clone: This sample includes further DNA sequences coding for the same CDR3. V is TRBV5-1 and J is TRBJ2-1, with D perhaps TRBD2 (5 bases). V gave up 1 base and J gave up 3 bases, with 5 bases separating them. In germline, CDR1 is SGHRS, CDR2 YFSETQ. The CDR3 runs to 13 residues. The CDR3 is CASSLTSYNEQFF. The CDR3 nucleotides are TGCGCCAGCAGCTTGACTAGCTACAATGAGCAGTTCTTC.

The chain recombines TRBV7-6 with TRBJ1-6; D may be TRBD1 (5 bases). V was clipped by 0 bases and J by 7 bases, with 13 bases between them. Germline V gene lookup returns CDR1 SGHVS and CDR2 FNYEAQ. This CDR3 is 16 amino acids long. CDR3 region: CASSLAPKRGNSPLHF. The DNA of the CDR3 is TGTGCCAGCAGCTTAGCACCGAAACGGGGGAATTCACCCCTCCACTTT.

The rearrangement uses TRBV7-6 and TRBJ2-6; 7 bases match TRBD1. The junction had 6 bases not matched to a gene; V was cut back by 3 bases and J by 1 base. This CDR3 region has 17 residues. Per germline, CDR1 SGHVS and CDR2 FNYEAQ. The CDR3 reads CASSFGQEWSGANVLTF. The CDR3 DNA is TGTGCCAGCAGCTTCGGACAGGAATGGTCTGGGGCCAACGTCCTGACTTTC. The full variable domain, with the rest looked up from reference TRBV7-6 and TRBJ2-6, is GAGVSQSPRYKVTKRGQDVALRCDPISGHVSLYWYRQALGQGPEFLTYFNYEAQQDKSGLPNDRFSAERPEGSISTLTIQRTEQRDSAMYRCASSFGQEWSGANVLTFGAGSRLTVL.

The chain's CDR3 is CASRAGQGAAGELFF. CDR3 DNA sequence: TGTGCCAGCAGGGCGGGACAGGGGGCGGCCGGGGAGCTGTTTTTT. The J gene is TRBJ2-2, the V gene TRBV5-6, with 12 positions matching TRBD1. The CDR3 is 15 amino acids. Germline-derived CDR1 and CDR2 are SGHDT and YYEEEE. V dropped 5 bases and J dropped 6; count of bases not matched to a gene: 5.

The chain uses TRBV5-1 and TRBJ1-2; 10 bases match TRBD1. The CDR3 has 15 amino acids. Germline trimming cut 4 bases from V and 1 base from J; bases unmatched to any gene: 4. Germline loops: CDR1 SGHRS, CDR2 YFSETQ. CDR3 loop: CASSTRDRGNYGYTF. The CDR3 DNA reads TGCGCCAGCAGCACCCGGGACAGGGGTAACTATGGCTACACCTTC.

V is TRBV6-5 and J is TRBJ2-5; 7 bases align to TRBD1. The V and J ends lost 0 bases and 4 bases, in that order; junction bases with no gene match: 5. Germline V lookup: CDR1 MNHEY, CDR2 SVGAGI. This CDR3 is 15 amino acids long. In DNA, the CDR3 is TGTGCCAGCAGTTACTCAGGTCAGGGGGTAGAGACCCAGTACTTC. It specifies CASSYSGQGVETQYF.

The chain links TRBV5-1 to TRBJ2-6; 7 nucleotides match TRBD1. CDR3 size: 15 residues. In germline, CDR1 is SGHRS, CDR2 YFSETQ. V dropped 4 bases and J dropped 4; count of bases not matched to a gene: 5. The CDR3 DNA is TGCGCCAGCAGCCCGACAGGGTCCGGGGCCAACGTCCTGACTTTC. Residues: CASSPTGSGANVLTF.

The V gene is TRBV4-1, the J gene TRBJ2-3, with 9 bases aligning to TRBD2. In germline, CDR1 is MGHRA, CDR2 YSYEKL. This CDR3 region has 16 residues. Unmatched junction bases numbered 4, after V lost 2 bases and J lost 1 base. CDR3 in DNA: TGCGCCAGCAGCCAATCAATAGCGGGAGGCACAGATACGCAGTATTTT. Translating it yields CASSQSIAGGTDTQYF.

V gene TRBV29-1 combines with J gene TRBJ1-1; 7 nucleotides align to TRBD1. This CDR3 spans 11 amino acids. Germline V gene data show CDR1 as SQVTM and CDR2 as ANQGSEA. V was pared by 6 bases and J by 7 bases, with 5 bases of the junction left unmatched. The DNA for the CDR3 is TGCAGCGTAACAGGGGAAGGTGAAGCTTTCTTT. Its protein is CSVTGEGEAFF.

The chain is built from TRBV11-3 and TRBJ2-5; 9 bases are a match to TRBD1. Germline V lookup: CDR1 SGHNT, CDR2 YENEEA. J was trimmed by 4 bases and V by 5 bases; bases with no gene match: 8. This CDR3 comprises 15 residues. The CDR3 is CASSTGTGTGETQYF. The DNA for the CDR3 is TGTGCCAGCAGCACCGGGACAGGGACCGGAGAGACCCAGTACTTC.

This sequence joins TRBV18 and TRBJ2-3; tentative D call: TRBD2 (6 bases). V lost 7 bases and J 2 bases, leaving 13 bases between the germline ends. Germline assignment: CDR1 KGHSH and CDR2 LQKENI. The CDR3 has 14 residues. The CDR3 bases are TGTGCCAGCTTTCCAGGACTACCCACAGATACGCAGTATTTT. This codes for CASFPGLPTDTQYF.